A single sample is the source of the 29 T cell receptor beta chains below, sequenced in a study of T cells in Graves' hyperthyroidism and ophthalmopathy. It was RNA transcripts that yielded the amplified TCR beta CDR3 regions. During a first-round RT-PCR of the TCR CDR3, the HTBI primer set was used. TCRdb reprocessed the multiplex PCR reads via MiXCR and lists one record per CDR3 protein. The sample lists around 690,000 distinct CDR3 sequences, about 20% occurring once. Sample: blood. The receptors were sampled from a man aged 30 to 45 with Graves' ophthalmopathy.

J is TRBJ2-7 and V is TRBV27; 9 nucleotides agree with TRBD1. V shed 0 bases and J 1 base; nucleotides not matched to a gene: 4. Germline CDR1 MNHEY, CDR2 SMNVEV (reference sequence). The CDR3 has 16 residues. CDR3 loop: CASSLSFGTGSYEQYF. CDR3 DNA: TGTGCCAGCAGTTTATCGTTTGGGACAGGGTCCTACGAGCAGTACTTC.

This sequence joins TRBV29-1 and TRBJ2-7, with 9 positions matching TRBD2. Germline V CDR1 and CDR2: SQVTM, ANQGSEA. J lost 5 bases, V lost 6 bases, and 8 bases had no gene match. CDR3 length: 13 residues. CDR3 sequence reads: CSVTSGARNEQYF. The DNA for the CDR3 is TGCAGCGTGACTAGCGGAGCCAGGAACGAGCAGTACTTC.

J is TRBJ2-3 and V is TRBV4-1; TRBD2 might be the D (5 bases). Germline CDR1 reads MGHRA; CDR2 reads YSYEKL. The CDR3 contains 13 residues. Between the trimmed V and J ends, which lost 1 base and 6 bases, there was a span of 8 bases. DNA for the CDR3: TGCGCCAGCAGCCAAGGGACTGCGGATACGCAGTATTTT. It yields the protein CASSQGTADTQYF.

The table lists this clonotype with a few counts. V and J are TRBV27 and TRBJ2-1; a weak D match, TRBD1 (5 bases). This CDR3 region has 17 residues. V was clipped by 6 bases and J by 3 bases, with 21 bases between them. Germline V gives CDR1 MNHEY, CDR2 SMNVEV (reference sequence). In nucleotides, the CDR3 is TGTGCCAGCAGCTCCGCCGAGTTCAGGGATTTCTACAATGAGCAGTTCTTC. As protein: CASSSAEFRDFYNEQFF.

This clonotype has more than one count but fewer than ten. The chain uses TRBV30 and TRBJ2-5; 7 nucleotides line up with TRBD1. In germline, CDR1 is GTSNPN, CDR2 SVGIG (reference sequence). This CDR3 comprises 16 residues. Losses at the gene ends were 4 bases for V and 1 base for J; bases not matched to a gene: 12. This CDR3 reads CAWKGQPKLSQETQYF. CDR3 coding DNA: TGTGCCTGGAAGGGACAGCCAAAATTAAGCCAAGAGACCCAGTACTTC. The complete variable domain, with remaining parts taken from reference TRBV30 and TRBJ2-5, reads SQTIHQWPATLVQPVGSPLSLECTVEGTSNPNLYWYRQAAGRGLQLLFYSVGIGQISSEVPQNLSASRPQDRQFILSSKKLLLSDSGFYLCAWKGQPKLSQETQYFGPGTRLLVL.

This clonotype has more than one count but fewer than ten. CDR3 in DNA: TGCAGTGCTAGGGGCAGAGAGGATAACTCCTACGAGCAGTACTTC. The encoded protein is CSARGREDNSYEQYF. This chain uses TRBV20-1 with TRBJ2-7; D remains ambiguous. The CDR3 runs to 15 residues. The V end lost 3 bases, the J end lost 0 bases, and 15 bases lay between the germline ends. Germline CDR1 reads DFQATT; CDR2 reads SNEGSKA (reference sequence).

With respect to this clonotype: This sequence may be a read error, since a much larger clone differs from it by one base. The V call is TRBV11-2, the J call TRBJ2-1; no definite D call. V was pared by 3 bases and J by 10 bases, with 10 bases between. Germline CDR1 reads SGHAT; CDR2 reads FQNNGV. The CDR3 has 12 residues. CDR3 residues: CASSFQDGEQFF. The CDR3, as DNA: TGTGCCAGCAGCTTCCAGGACGGCGAGCAGTTCTTC.

The chain carries TRBV7-6 and TRBJ2-7; D unclear. CDR1 is SGHVS and CDR2 is FNYEAQ in the germline V gene. The CDR3 runs to 16 residues. Trimming shortened V by 4 bases and J by 0 bases, and 16 bases separated the two germline ends. The CDR3 loop reads CASSSLGAYDSYEQYF. As DNA, the CDR3 is TGTGCCAGCAGCTCCCTAGGAGCCTACGACTCCTACGAGCAGTACTTC.

The chain has TRBV6-1 and TRBJ2-5; either TRBD1 or TRBD2 may fit D (5 bases each). Trimming shortened V by 6 bases and J by 4 bases, and 27 bases separated the two germline ends. This CDR3 contains 18 residues. From germline, CDR1 is MNHNS and CDR2 SASEGT. CDR3 coding DNA: TGTGCCAGCAGGCCCCGGCGGGTCAGGGCTGTCGGCGGAGAGACCCAGTACTTC. It yields the protein CASRPRRVRAVGGETQYF.

About this clonotype: Since a much larger clone is just one base distant, this may be a read error. The rearrangement links TRBV11-2 to TRBJ2-1, with TRBD2 matching 16 bases. CDR3 length: 19 amino acids. CDR1 and CDR2 from the germline V gene are SGHAT and FQNNGV. The CDR3: CSSSFGTSGRALLYNEQFF. The CDR3 DNA reads as TGTTCCAGCAGCTTTGGGACTAGCGGGAGGGCCTTGTTATACAATGAGCAGTTCTTC.

This clonotype was seen a few times. The gene calls are TRBV18 and TRBJ2-7; 7 positions match TRBD2. The CDR3 spans 15 residues. V lost 2 bases and J lost 7; bases outside the gene matches: 11. Looked up from germline, CDR1 is KGHSH and CDR2 is LQKENI. Here the CDR3 reads CASSPLGGTRREQYF. The CDR3 DNA is TGTGCCAGCTCACCATTGGGGGGGACTCGGAGGGAGCAGTACTTC.

The table lists this clonotype with many counts. The V gene is TRBV20-1, the J gene TRBJ1-1, with 7 nucleotides matching TRBD1. Trimming removed 2 bases from V and 1 base from J; junction bases left unmatched: 10. Germline CDR1 and CDR2: DFQATT and SNEGSKA (reference sequence). There are 16 residues in the CDR3. The CDR3 loop is CSARFASSGGNTEAFF. The CDR3 nucleotides are TGCAGTGCTAGATTTGCATCCTCAGGGGGGAACACTGAAGCTTTCTTT.

This chain joins TRBV29-1 and TRBJ2-1; 9 nucleotides line up with TRBD1. The CDR3 has 13 residues. Germline V gene sequence: CDR1 SQVTM, CDR2 ANQGSEA. With V trimmed by 4 bases and J by 4 bases, 2 bases remained unmatched. The CDR3 reads CSVGTGDYNEQFF. CDR3 nucleotides: TGCAGCGTTGGGACAGGGGATTACAATGAGCAGTTCTTC.

This clonotype was picked up many times. The chain has TRBV6-1 and TRBJ1-1; a possible D gene is TRBD1 (5 bases). CDR1 is MNHNS and CDR2 is SASEGT in the germline V gene. V was shortened by 7 bases and J by 6 bases, with 18 bases between the two germline ends. The CDR3 has 14 amino acids. The CDR3 DNA is TGTGCCAGCAAACTCCTTGGGGGTAGGGCTGAAGCTTTCTTT. This translates into CASKLLGGRAEAFF.

In this sample, this clonotype turned up many times. The V call is TRBV7-9, the J call TRBJ1-1; 7 bases are a match to TRBD1. This CDR3 comprises 19 residues. V shed 2 bases, J shed 1 base, and the junction held 16 bases outside the gene matches. CDR1 and CDR2 (germline): SEHNR, FQNEAQ (reference sequence). CDR3 amino acids: CASSLPAVGQLGGNTEAFF. CDR3 coding DNA: TGTGCCAGCAGCTTACCCGCAGTGGGACAGCTGGGGGGGAACACTGAAGCTTTCTTT.

The chain uses TRBV6-2 or TRBV6-3 and TRBJ2-2; TRBD2 aligns across 9 bases. The CDR3 is made up of 20 amino acids. Germline V gene data show CDR1 as MNHEY and CDR2 as SVGEGT. After removal of 7 bases from V and 0 bases from J, the junction contained 18 bases not matched to a gene. The CDR3 region is CASTRPGLGLATSNTGELFF. The CDR3 coding sequence is TGTGCCAGCACCCGACCAGGACTGGGACTAGCTACCTCGAACACCGGGGAGCTGTTTTTT.

This chain joins TRBV19 and TRBJ2-3; D perhaps matches TRBD2 (5 bases). There are 13 residues in the CDR3. Germline values: CDR1 LNHDA, CDR2 SQIVND (reference sequence). With 4 bases removed from V and 3 bases from J, the gap between germline ends came to 8 bases. CDR3 sequence reads: CASSRERTDTQYF. The DNA for the CDR3 is TGTGCCAGTAGTAGGGAGAGGACAGATACGCAGTATTTT. Full variable domain (missing parts from reference TRBV19 and TRBJ2-3): DGGITQSPKYLFRKEGQNVTLSCEQNLNHDAMYWYRQDPGQGLRLIYYSQIVNDFQKGDIAEGYSVSREKKESFPLTVTSAQKNPTAFYLCASSRERTDTQYFGPGTRLTVL.

CDR3 residues: CASSRIQRIYNEQFF. CDR3 in DNA: TGTGCCAGCAGCCGCATACAACGGATCTACAATGAGCAGTTCTTC. The genes are TRBV14 and TRBJ2-1, with D unclear. The CDR3 is made up of 15 amino acids. Trimming removed 4 bases at V and 3 bases at J, with 13 bases between. Germline assignment: CDR1 SGHDN and CDR2 FVKESK.

The chain links TRBV15 to TRBJ2-5; TRBD1 is a possible D gene (6 bases). From germline, CDR1 is LNHNV and CDR2 YYDKDF (reference sequence). The CDR3 spans 14 residues. V was cut by 0 bases and J by 5 bases, with 10 bases left in between. CDR3 sequence reads: CATSRDEGVETQYF. The CDR3 nucleotides read TGTGCCACCAGCAGAGATGAGGGGGTGGAGACCCAGTACTTC.

This chain uses TRBV7-2 with TRBJ1-5; 8 nucleotides align to TRBD1. Looked up from germline, CDR1 is SGHTA and CDR2 is FQGNSA. With 6 bases clipped from V and 6 bases from J, the junction kept 7 bases outside the gene matches. The CDR3 is 14 amino acids. The CDR3 here is CASSWTGSTQPQHF. CDR3 in DNA: TGTGCCAGCAGTTGGACAGGGAGTACTCAGCCCCAGCATTTT.

V usage is TRBV20-1 and J usage is TRBJ1-5, with TRBD1 matching 7 bases. Trimming cost V 6 bases and J 3 bases; bases outside gene matches: 11. The CDR3 is 15 amino acids. The germline gives CDR1 DFQATT, CDR2 SNEGSKA (reference sequence). The CDR3 DNA reads as TGCAGTGCCCTAAGGGACAGCTATGACAATCAGCCCCAGCATTTT. As protein: CSALRDSYDNQPQHF.

This clonotype has a count of ten or more. This chain uses TRBV18 with TRBJ2-1; no firm D call. The germline V gene has CDR1 KGHSH and CDR2 LQKENI. V was clipped by 6 bases and J by 4 bases, with 10 bases between them. The CDR3 covers 13 residues. Here the CDR3 DNA reads TGTGCCAGCTCTCCTGAAGCATACAATGAGCAGTTCTTC. Amino acid sequence: CASSPEAYNEQFF.

The rearrangement joins TRBV7-9 to TRBJ1-3; no clear D gene. This CDR3 has 14 residues. Trimming removed 1 base at V and 4 bases at J, with 8 bases between. The germline CDR1 and CDR2 sequences are SEHNR and FQNEAQ (reference sequence). CDR3 amino acids: CASSLDTVGNTIYF. In DNA form, the CDR3 reads TGTGCCAGCAGCTTAGACACAGTAGGAAACACCATATATTTT.

The count of this clonotype is one. This sequence joins TRBV6-2 or TRBV6-3 and TRBJ2-1; the D gene is possibly TRBD2 (5 bases). The germline V and J ends were trimmed by 6 bases and 8 bases, with 14 bases remaining between them. CDR1 and CDR2 (germline): MNHEY, SVGEGT. This CDR3 has 13 amino acids. In nucleotides, the CDR3 is TGTGCCAGCAGCATACTAGAGTCCGATGAGCAGTTCTTC. Residues: CASSILESDEQFF.

This clonotype was recorded many times. The chain uses TRBV6-1 and TRBJ1-5; weak D call: TRBD1 (5 bases). V gave up 2 bases and J gave up 5 bases, with 10 bases separating them. There are 14 residues in the CDR3. Per germline, CDR1 MNHNS and CDR2 SASEGT. The CDR3 DNA sequence: TGTGCCAGCAGTGAAAGGGGCCGTGATCAGCCCCAGCATTTT. Its protein is CASSERGRDQPQHF.

This clonotype has only a few counts. The rearrangement joins TRBV20-1 to TRBJ1-2, with D perhaps TRBD1 (6 bases). Germline CDR1 is DFQATT and CDR2 is SNEGSKA (reference sequence). The CDR3 is 9 residues long. The ends were cut back, 7 bases at V and 8 bases at J, with 8 bases in the middle. The chain's CDR3 is CSVDRGYTF. CDR3 sequence (DNA): TGCAGTGTCGACAGGGGCTACACCTTC.

This clonotype was observed once. A much larger clone differs by one base, so this may be a read error. V and J are TRBV12-3 or TRBV12-4 and TRBJ2-1, with D unclear. This CDR3 region has 13 residues. Here the CDR3 reads CASSQLPANEQSF. The CDR3, as DNA: TGTGCCAGCAGCCAACTACCCGCCAATGAGCAGTCCTTC.

In its sample, this clonotype was seen a few times. The V gene is TRBV29-1, the J gene TRBJ2-1; 7 bases fit TRBD2. CDR3 length: 13 amino acids. V lost 4 bases, J lost 4 bases, and 4 bases stayed unmatched. Germline CDR1 is SQVTM and CDR2 is ANQGSEA. The DNA of the CDR3 is TGCAGCGTTGCGGCTAGCGGTTACAATGAGCAGTTCTTC. Its translation is CSVAASGYNEQFF.

This clonotype has only a few counts. The chain couples TRBV28 to TRBJ2-7; 8 positions agree with TRBD2. The CDR3 totals 17 residues. The germline V gene encodes CDR1 MDHEN and CDR2 SYDVKM. With 2 bases clipped from V and 0 bases from J, the junction kept 9 bases outside the gene matches. The CDR3 nucleotides read TGTGCCAGCAGTTTACTAGCGGGCGACTACAACTCCTACGAGCAGTACTTC. Protein product: CASSLLAGDYNSYEQYF.